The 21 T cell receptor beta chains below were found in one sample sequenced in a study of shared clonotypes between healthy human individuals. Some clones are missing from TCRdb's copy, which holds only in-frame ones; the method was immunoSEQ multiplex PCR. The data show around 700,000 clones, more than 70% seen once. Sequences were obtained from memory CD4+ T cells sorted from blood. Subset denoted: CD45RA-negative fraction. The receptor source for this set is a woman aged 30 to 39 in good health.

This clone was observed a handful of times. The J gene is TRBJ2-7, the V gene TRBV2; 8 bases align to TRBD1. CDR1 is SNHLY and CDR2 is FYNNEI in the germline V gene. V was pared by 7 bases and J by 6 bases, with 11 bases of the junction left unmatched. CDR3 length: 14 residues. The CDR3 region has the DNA TGTGCCAGCATTCGACAGGGGTCCATGGCCGAGCAGTACTTC. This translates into CASIRQGSMAEQYF.

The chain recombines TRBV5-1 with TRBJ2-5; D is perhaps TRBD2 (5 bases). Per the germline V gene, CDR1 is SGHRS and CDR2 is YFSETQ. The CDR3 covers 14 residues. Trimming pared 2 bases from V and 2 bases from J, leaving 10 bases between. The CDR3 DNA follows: TGCGCCAGCAGCTTCACAGAGGGACAAGAGACCCAGTACTTC. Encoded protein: CASSFTEGQETQYF.

The CDR3 region is CASSYRGPIGRYTF. The CDR3 nucleotides read TGTGCCAGCAGTTACAGGGGGCCTATTGGGCGCTACACCTTC. The V call is TRBV28, the J call TRBJ1-2; 9 bases align to TRBD1. The germline V gene has CDR1 MDHEN and CDR2 SYDVKM. Losses at the gene ends were 4 bases for V and 9 bases for J; bases not matched to a gene: 9. The CDR3 is 14 residues long.

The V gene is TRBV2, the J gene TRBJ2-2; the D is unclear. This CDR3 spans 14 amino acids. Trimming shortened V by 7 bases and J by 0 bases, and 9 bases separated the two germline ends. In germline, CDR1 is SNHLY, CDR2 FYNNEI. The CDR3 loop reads CASMWHPNTGELFF. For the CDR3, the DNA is TGTGCCAGCATGTGGCACCCGAACACCGGGGAGCTGTTTTTT.

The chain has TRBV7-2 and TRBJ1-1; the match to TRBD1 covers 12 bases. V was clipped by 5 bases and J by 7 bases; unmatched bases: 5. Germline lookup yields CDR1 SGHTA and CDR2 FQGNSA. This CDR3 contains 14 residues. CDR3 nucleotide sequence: TGTGCCAGCAGCAAAGGGACAGGGGGCCTTGAAGCTTTCTTT. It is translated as CASSKGTGGLEAFF.

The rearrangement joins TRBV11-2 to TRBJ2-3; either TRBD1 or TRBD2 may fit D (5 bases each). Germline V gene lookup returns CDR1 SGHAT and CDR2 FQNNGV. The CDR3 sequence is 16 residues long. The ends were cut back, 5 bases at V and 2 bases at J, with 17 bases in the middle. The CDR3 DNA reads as TGTGCCAGCAGCCCGGGAAGGGGTTGGGACACAGATACGCAGTATTTT. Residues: CASSPGRGWDTDTQYF.

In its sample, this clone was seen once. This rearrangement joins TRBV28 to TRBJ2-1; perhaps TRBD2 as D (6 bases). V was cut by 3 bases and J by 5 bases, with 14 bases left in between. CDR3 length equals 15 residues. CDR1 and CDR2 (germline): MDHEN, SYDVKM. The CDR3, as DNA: TGTGCCAGCAGTTTCCCGGGGCCGGGGGACAATGAGCAGTTCTTC. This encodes CASSFPGPGDNEQFF.

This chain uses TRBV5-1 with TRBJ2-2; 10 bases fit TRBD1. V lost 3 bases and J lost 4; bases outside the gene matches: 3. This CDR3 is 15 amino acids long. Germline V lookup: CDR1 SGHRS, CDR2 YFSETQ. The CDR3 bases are TGCGCCAGCAGCTCGGGACAGGGGAGCACCGGGGAGCTGTTTTTT. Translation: CASSSGQGSTGELFF.

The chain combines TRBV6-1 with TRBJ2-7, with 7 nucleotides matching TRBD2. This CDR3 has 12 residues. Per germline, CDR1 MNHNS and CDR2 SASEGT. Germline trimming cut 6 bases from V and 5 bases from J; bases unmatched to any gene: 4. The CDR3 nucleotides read TGTGCCAGCAGGGGAGGGCCAGACGAGCAGTACTTC. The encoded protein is CASRGGPDEQYF.

CDR3 coding DNA: TGTGCCAGCAGCCCCTACTCTAGCGGGCTCTACGAGCAGTACTTC. Translation: CASSPYSSGLYEQYF. The chain is built from TRBV7-8 and TRBJ2-7; 8 bases align to TRBD2. The V and J ends lost 5 bases and 3 bases, in that order; junction bases with no gene match: 9. This CDR3 is built from 15 residues. Germline assignment: CDR1 SGHVS and CDR2 FQNEAQ.

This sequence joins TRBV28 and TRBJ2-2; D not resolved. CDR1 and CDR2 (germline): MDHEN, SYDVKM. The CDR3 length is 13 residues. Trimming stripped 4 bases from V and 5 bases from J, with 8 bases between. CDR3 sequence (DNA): TGTGCCAGCAGTTCTACGACGACCGGGGAGCTGTTTTTT. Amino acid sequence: CASSSTTTGELFF.

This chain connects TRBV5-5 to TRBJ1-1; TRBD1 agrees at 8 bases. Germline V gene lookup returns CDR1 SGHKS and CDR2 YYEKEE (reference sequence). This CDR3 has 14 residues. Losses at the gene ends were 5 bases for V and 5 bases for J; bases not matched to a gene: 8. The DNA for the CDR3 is TGTGCCAGCAGTCGGACAGGGTATAGAACTGAAGCTTTCTTT. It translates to CASSRTGYRTEAFF.

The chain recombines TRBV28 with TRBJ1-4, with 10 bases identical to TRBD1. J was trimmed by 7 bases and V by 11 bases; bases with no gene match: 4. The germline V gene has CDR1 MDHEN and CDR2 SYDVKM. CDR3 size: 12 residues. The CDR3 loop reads CASGTGVEKLFF. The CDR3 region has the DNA TGTGCCTCGGGGACAGGGGTTGAAAAACTGTTTTTT.

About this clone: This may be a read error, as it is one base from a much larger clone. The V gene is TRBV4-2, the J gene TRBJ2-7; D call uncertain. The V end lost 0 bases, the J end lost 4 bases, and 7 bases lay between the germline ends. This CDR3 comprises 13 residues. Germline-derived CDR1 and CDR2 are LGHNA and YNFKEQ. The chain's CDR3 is CASSQELRYEQYF. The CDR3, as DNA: TGTGCCAGCAGCCAAGAATTGAGGTACGAGCAGTACTTC.

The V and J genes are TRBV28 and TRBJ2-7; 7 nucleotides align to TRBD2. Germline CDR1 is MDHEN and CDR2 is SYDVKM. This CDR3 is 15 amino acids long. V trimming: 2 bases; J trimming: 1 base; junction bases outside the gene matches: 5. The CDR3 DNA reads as TGTGCCAGCAGTTTAATCGCGCGGGAGTCCTACGAGCAGTACTTC. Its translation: CASSLIARESYEQYF. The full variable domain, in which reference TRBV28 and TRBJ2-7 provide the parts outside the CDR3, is DVKVTQSSRYLVKRTGEKVFLECVQDMDHENMFWYRQDPGLGLRLIYFSYDVKMKEKGDIPEGYSVSREKKERFSLILESASTNQTSMYLCASSLIARESYEQYFGPGTRLTVT.

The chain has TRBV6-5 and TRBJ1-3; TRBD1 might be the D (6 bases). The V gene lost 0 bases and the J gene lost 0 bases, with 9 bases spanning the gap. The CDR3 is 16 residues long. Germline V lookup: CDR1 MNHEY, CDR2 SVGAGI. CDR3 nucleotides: TGTGCCAGCAGTTACTCAGGGGGAGACTCTGGAAACACCATATATTTT. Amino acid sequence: CASSYSGGDSGNTIYF.

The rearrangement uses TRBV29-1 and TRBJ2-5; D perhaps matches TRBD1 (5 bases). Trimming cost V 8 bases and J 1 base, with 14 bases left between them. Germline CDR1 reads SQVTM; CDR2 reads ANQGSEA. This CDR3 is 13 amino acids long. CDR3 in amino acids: CSFLRQLQETQYF. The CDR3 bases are TGCAGCTTCCTTAGACAGCTCCAAGAGACCCAGTACTTC.

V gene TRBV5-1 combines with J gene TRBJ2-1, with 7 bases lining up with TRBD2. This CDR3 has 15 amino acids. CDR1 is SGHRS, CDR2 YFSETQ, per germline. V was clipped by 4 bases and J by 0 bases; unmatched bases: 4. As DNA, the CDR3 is TGCGCCAGCAGCCCGACGGGGGGCTCCTACAATGAGCAGTTCTTC. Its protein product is CASSPTGGSYNEQFF.

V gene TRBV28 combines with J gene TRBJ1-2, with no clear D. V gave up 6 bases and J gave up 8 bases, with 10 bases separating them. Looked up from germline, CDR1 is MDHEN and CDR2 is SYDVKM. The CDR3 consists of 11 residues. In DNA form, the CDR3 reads TGTGCCAGCAGCCAGATACAGGGCTACACCTTC. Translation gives CASSQIQGYTF.

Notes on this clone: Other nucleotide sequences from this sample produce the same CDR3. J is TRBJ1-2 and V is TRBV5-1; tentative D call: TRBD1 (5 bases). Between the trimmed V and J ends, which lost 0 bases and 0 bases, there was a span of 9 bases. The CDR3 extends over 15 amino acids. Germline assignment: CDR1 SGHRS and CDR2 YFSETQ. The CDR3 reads CASSLGDAANYGYTF. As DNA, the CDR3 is TGCGCCAGCAGCTTGGGGGACGCAGCTAACTATGGCTACACCTTC.

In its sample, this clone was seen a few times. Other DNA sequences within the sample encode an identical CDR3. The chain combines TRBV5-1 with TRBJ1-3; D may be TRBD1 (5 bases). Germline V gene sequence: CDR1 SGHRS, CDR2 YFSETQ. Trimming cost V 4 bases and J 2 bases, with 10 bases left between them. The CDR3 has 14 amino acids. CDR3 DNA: TGCGCCAGCAGCGCCGGGACGGCTGGAAACACCATATATTTT. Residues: CASSAGTAGNTIYF.